The TCR beta chain under discussion was sequenced for a study of blood T cells in healthy people across ages (dated by TCRdb to the mid-2010s). Regarding the study in general: In model experiments, template switching captured about one uniquely barcoded TCR beta cDNA molecule for every two T cells. Donors of different ages were randomly distributed across sequencing lanes to avoid experimental bias. Two additional independent replicas of 1 million unique cDNA reads from the same blood draw were analyzed for two donors (one aged 18 to 29 and one aged 80 or older). Age-related changes in TCR beta repertoire diversity were measured in the study by deep sequencing normalized with unique cDNA molecular identifiers. The donors were divided into four age groups: young (average approximately 16 years), middle-aged (about 39), aged (around 59) and long-lived (roughly 88). Findings and caveats that apply to the study as a whole: Observed TCR beta diversity per million T cells fell roughly linearly with age, and a significant reduction was already apparent by age around 39. The percentage of naive T cells measured by flow cytometry correlated strongly with observed TCR beta diversity. Because donor CMV infection status was unknown, age-related changes in expanded clonotypes were potentially confounded. Estimates of total diversity based on one million sequenced T cells were regarded as lower bounds and as underestimates. Conclusive comparison of naive and antigen-experienced compartments was prevented by the profiling of bulk unsorted PBMCs. Compared with the aged group, the long-lived group had more naive CD4+ T cells, fewer expanded clones and increased TCR diversity, a pattern suggesting age selection.

This clonotype was seen repeatedly, ten times or more. The antigen it recognizes is unknown. No quality values exist for individual bases; no much larger clone is one base distant. Systemically healthy Caucasian individuals from Russia, roughly 40 in total and aged about 6 to 95 years, were included as donors. Each donor gave 8 to 10 milliliters of peripheral blood, collected into EDTA-treated Vacutainer tubes. Ficoll-Paque density-gradient centrifugation was used to isolate PBMCs, with at least 6.5 million per sample. Trizol reagent was used to extract total RNA from PBMCs, with at least 5.5 micrograms per sample. Naive CD45RAhigh/CD27high T cell percentages were measured by flow cytometry on a PBMC aliquot from every donor. V is reduced by 3 bases and J by 1 base, leaving a spacing of 13 bases between them. From cysteine to phenylalanine, the CDR3 is 15 amino acids long. This entry keeps only the CDR3 DNA: 45 bases, framed from base 1. In the germline V gene (reference sequence), CDR1 corresponds to DFQATT and CDR2 to SNEGSKA.

Libraries were constructed by 5' RACE. Sequenced using an Illumina HiSeq 2500. The second PCR ran for about 7 to 11 cycles and used a J-beta primer mix along with a sample-barcoded 5' primer. A unique molecular identifier was introduced onto each TCR beta cDNA molecule by a template-switch 5' adaptor carrying 12 random nucleotides. At least 2.5 million CDR3-containing paired-end reads were obtained from each sample. The Mint cDNA synthesis kit, primed by a TRBC-specific oligonucleotide, was used to synthesize first-strand cDNA from all RNA. All cDNA was treated with uracil-DNA glycosylase and then went through a first 18-cycle PCR with the universal primers M1SS and BC2_uni_R. The original methods were these. For normalization, 1 million high-quality reads, each with a distinct molecular identifier, were randomly selected from each sample. Reads sharing molecular identifiers were discarded rather than binned into consensus sequences. MiTCR, run with a Q25 quality threshold and the strictest error-elimination algorithm, handled CDR3 identification, clonotype clustering and error correction. A nonparametric unseen species model with Euler transformation was used to estimate a lower bound on total TCR beta diversity. The public reads were quality trimmed at Q25 with fastp and then assembled into clones with MiXCR by TCRdb, keeping productive beta chains. Rows merge per CDR3 protein into single entries with the most common DNA and genes. In this record, the V and J calls reflect TCRdb's handling and not the investigators' own analysis. A total of 550,000 to 750,000 distinct CDR3 sequences appear in this sample, around a fifth of them only once. The top ten clones comprise under 4% of the sample.

The source is a man between 65 and 79 years old in good health. The chain employs TRBV20-1 and TRBJ1-5; the best D guess is TRBD1, with 5 bases matching. The sequenced material came from blood. The DNA reads as follows: TGCAGTGCTAGCTCACCGGGACGAAGCAATCAGCCCCAGCATTTT. This codes for CSASSPGRSNQPQHF.